A selection of T cell receptor beta chains follows, all from one sample in a study of blood T cell dynamics during melanoma immunotherapy. The assay was immunoSEQ multiplex PCR, and TCRdb's table has in-frame clones only and misses some. Among approximately 11,000 clones, approximately 90% were seen once, and the ten largest hold more than 20%. Specimen: blood, collected from a patient treated with checkpoint blockade. Receptors originate from a human donor with melanoma. Both conserved end residues are part of each CDR3. The D gene is left open where the match is weak. Clone size is shown for a subset of rows, as once, few, many or a class of expanded clone.

TRBJ2-7	TRBV5-1	TRBD2	once	CASSLAGAGDLYEQYF	TGCGCCAGCAGCTTGGCCGGGGCGGGAGACCTCTACGAGCAGTACTTC
TRBJ1-1	TRBV19	TRBD1	-	CASSSGTAAAGAEAFF	TGTGCCAGTAGTTCAGGGACAGCGGCGGCGGGGGCGGAAGCTTTCTTT
TRBJ1-5	TRBV6-1	-	-	CASSRGNNQPQHF	TGTGCCAGCAGCCGAGGGAACAATCAGCCCCAGCATTTT
TRBJ2-1	TRBV7-9	-	-	CASSLGPRPPSYNEQFF	TGTGCCAGCAGCTTAGGTCCTAGACCCCCCTCCTACAATGAGCAGTTCTTC
TRBJ2-6	TRBV5-1	-	-	CASSLGHPGANVLTF	TGCGCCAGCAGCTTGGGGCATCCTGGGGCCAACGTCCTGACTTTC
TRBJ2-7	TRBV15	TRBD2	-	CATSRDGTSVPYEQYF	TGTGCCACCAGCAGAGACGGGACTAGCGTACCCTACGAGCAGTACTTC
TRBJ2-3	TRBV5-4	-	-	CASSLEGYPGADTQYF	TGTGCCAGCAGCTTGGAGGGCTACCCGGGTGCGGATACGCAGTATTTT
TRBJ2-7	TRBV28	-	-	CASSLGRAREQYF	TGTGCCAGCAGTTTAGGAAGGGCACGTGAGCAGTACTTC
TRBJ1-5	TRBV7-2	-	few	CASSPGPGGNQPQHF	TGTGCCAGCAGCCCAGGACCAGGGGGCAATCAGCCCCAGCATTTT
TRBJ2-5	TRBV5-1	-	-	CASSLAFSRGETQYF	TGCGCCAGCAGCTTGGCCTTCAGCAGGGGAGAGACCCAGTACTTC
TRBJ1-5	TRBV6-5	-	-	CASSPGRGNQPQHF	TGTGCCAGCAGCCCTGGGAGGGGCAATCAGCCCCAGCATTTT
TRBJ2-6	TRBV19	TRBD1	-	CASSPRQGQGFGANVLTF	TGTGCCAGTAGTCCCCGCCAAGGACAGGGTTTCGGGGCCAACGTCCTGACTTTC
TRBJ2-6	TRBV19	-	-	CASSMFSGANVLTF	TGTGCCAGTAGTATGTTCTCTGGGGCCAACGTCCTGACTTTC
TRBJ2-3	TRBV7-8	TRBD2	-	CASSLVASGNTDTQYF	TGTGCCAGCAGCTTAGTGGCTAGCGGGAACACAGATACGCAGTATTTT
TRBJ2-5	TRBV19	TRBD2	-	CASSPRWTSGIETQYF	TGTGCCAGTAGTCCCCGATGGACTAGCGGGATCGAGACCCAGTACTTC
TRBJ2-5	TRBV5-1	TRBD1	-	CASSLGGLTGGPQETQYF	TGCGCCAGCAGCTTGGGCGGTTTGACAGGGGGCCCCCAAGAGACCCAGTACTTC
TRBJ2-7	TRBV28	-	-	CASSLGGPREQYF	TGTGCCAGCAGTTTGGGGGGGCCTCGGGAGCAGTACTTC
TRBJ2-2	TRBV5-6	-	-	CASSPVGLSTGELFF	TGTGCCAGCAGCCCCGTGGGCCTCAGCACCGGGGAGCTGTTTTTT
TRBJ2-2	TRBV2	-	-	CASGGVGGELFF	TGTGCCAGCGGGGGTGTCGGCGGGGAGCTGTTTTTT
TRBJ2-7	TRBV10-3	-	-	CAIWVRARSYEQYF	TGTGCCATCTGGGTGCGGGCGAGGTCCTACGAGCAGTACTTC
TRBJ2-5	TRBV19	-	-	CASSGGTQETQYF	TGTGCCAGTAGTGGGGGGACCCAAGAGACCCAGTACTTC
TRBJ2-7	TRBV19	-	-	CASSSGTAYEQYF	TGTGCCAGTAGTAGCGGGACAGCCTACGAGCAGTACTTC
TRBJ2-1	TRBV19	TRBD2	large	CASSMGTSAYNEQFF	TGTGCCAGTAGTATGGGGACTAGCGCGTACAATGAGCAGTTCTTC
TRBJ2-7	TRBV5-1	-	-	CASSPRAGQYSYEQYF	TGCGCCAGCAGCCCGCGGGCCGGACAATACTCCTACGAGCAGTACTTC
TRBJ2-3	TRBV18	-	few	CASSPGPPRRLSTDTQYF	TGTGCCAGCTCACCTGGTCCGCCCAGGCGCCTTAGCACAGATACGCAGTATTTT
TRBJ1-3	TRBV14	-	-	CASKGGYHSGNTIYF	TGTGCCAGCAAGGGTGGGTACCACTCTGGAAACACCATATATTTT
TRBJ2-6	TRBV9	-	-	CATRAPCSGANVLTF	TGTGCCACCAGGGCCCCCTGCTCTGGGGCCAACGTCCTGACTTTC
TRBJ1-5	TRBV19	TRBD1	-	CASSRRTGGMRPQHF	TGTGCCAGTAGTCGACGGACAGGGGGCATGCGGCCCCAGCATTTT
TRBJ2-7	TRBV15	-	-	CATSRDVRGEQYF	TGTGCCACCAGCAGAGATGTCCGGGGCGAGCAGTACTTC
TRBJ1-2	TRBV7-3	-	-	CASSKKGTEYGYTF	TGTGCCAGCAGCAAAAAAGGGACCGAATATGGCTACACCTTC
TRBJ2-3	TRBV28	-	-	CASSSRSARDSPLDTQYF	TGTGCCAGCAGTTCCCGGTCGGCACGGGACTCCCCCCTAGATACGCAGTATTTT
TRBJ2-5	TRBV19	-	-	CASSPLFGRQETQYF	TGTGCCAGTAGTCCCCTTTTCGGACGCCAAGAGACCCAGTACTTC
TRBJ1-3	TRBV4-1	TRBD1	-	CASSHPGQGARGNTIYF	TGCGCCAGCAGCCACCCCGGACAGGGGGCGAGGGGAAACACCATATATTTT
TRBJ2-3	TRBV29-1	TRBD1	-	CSLWTGSTDTQYF	TGCAGCCTCTGGACAGGTAGCACAGATACGCAGTATTTT
TRBJ2-2	TRBV5-1	TRBD1	-	CASSFQGETGELFF	TGCGCCAGCAGCTTCCAGGGGGAAACCGGGGAGCTGTTTTTT
TRBJ1-5	TRBV6-1	-	-	CASSGGGRRQPQHF	TGTGCCAGCAGTGGGGGGGGGCGAAGGCAGCCCCAGCATTTT
TRBJ1-3	TRBV2	TRBD1	-	CASSGTGGNTIYF	TGTGCCAGCAGTGGAACAGGGGGTAACACCATATATTTT
TRBJ2-7	TRBV7-3	TRBD2	-	CARTGGPLAGDHEQYF	TGTGCCAGGACCGGGGGCCCACTAGCGGGAGACCACGAGCAGTACTTC
TRBJ1-3	TRBV6-5	-	-	CASRLPSSGNTIYF	TGTGCCAGCAGACTCCCGAGCTCTGGAAACACCATATATTTT
TRBJ1-5	TRBV6-1	-	-	CASSRPGGQPQHF	TGTGCCAGCAGTCGTCCGGGGGGCCAGCCCCAGCATTTT
TRBJ2-7	TRBV7-2	TRBD1	-	CASSHPLGTASYEQYF	TGTGCCAGCAGCCACCCGTTAGGGACAGCGTCCTACGAGCAGTACTTC
TRBJ2-6	TRBV19	-	-	CASSMGGANVLTF	TGTGCCAGTAGTATGGGTGGGGCCAACGTCCTGACTTTC
TRBJ2-2	TRBV2	TRBD2	-	CASSPGLADATGELFF	TGTGCCAGCAGTCCGGGACTAGCGGACGCCACCGGGGAGCTGTTTTTT